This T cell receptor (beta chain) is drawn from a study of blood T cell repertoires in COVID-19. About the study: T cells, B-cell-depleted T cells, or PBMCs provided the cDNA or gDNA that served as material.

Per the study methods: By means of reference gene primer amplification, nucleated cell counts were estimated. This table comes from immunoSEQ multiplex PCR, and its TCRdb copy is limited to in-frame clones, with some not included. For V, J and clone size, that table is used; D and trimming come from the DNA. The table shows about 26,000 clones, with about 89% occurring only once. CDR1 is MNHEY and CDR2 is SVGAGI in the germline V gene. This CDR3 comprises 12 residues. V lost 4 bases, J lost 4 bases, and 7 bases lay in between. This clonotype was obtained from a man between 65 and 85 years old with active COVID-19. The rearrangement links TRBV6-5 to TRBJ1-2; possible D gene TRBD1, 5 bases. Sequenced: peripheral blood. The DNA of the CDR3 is TGTGCCAGCAGTTCTGACAGCTATGGCTACACCTTC. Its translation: CASSSDSYGYTF.